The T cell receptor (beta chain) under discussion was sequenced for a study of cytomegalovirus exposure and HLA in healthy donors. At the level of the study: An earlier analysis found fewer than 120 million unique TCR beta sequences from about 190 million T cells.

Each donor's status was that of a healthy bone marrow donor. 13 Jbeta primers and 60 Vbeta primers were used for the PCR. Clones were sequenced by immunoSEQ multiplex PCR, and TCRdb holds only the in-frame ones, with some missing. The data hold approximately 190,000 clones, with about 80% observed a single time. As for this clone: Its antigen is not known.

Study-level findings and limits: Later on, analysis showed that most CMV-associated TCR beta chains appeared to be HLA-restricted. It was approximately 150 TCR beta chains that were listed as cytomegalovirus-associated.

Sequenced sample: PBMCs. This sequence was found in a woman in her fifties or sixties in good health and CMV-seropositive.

Here the CDR3 reads CASSQDGGGNYGYTF. In DNA form, the CDR3 reads TGCGCCAGCAGCCAAGATGGAGGCGGAAACTATGGCTACACCTTC. The V gene is TRBV5-1, the J gene TRBJ1-2, with unresolved D. The germline V and J ends were trimmed by 4 bases and 2 bases, with 15 bases remaining between them. CDR1 is SGHRS, CDR2 YFSETQ, per germline. This CDR3 contains 15 residues.